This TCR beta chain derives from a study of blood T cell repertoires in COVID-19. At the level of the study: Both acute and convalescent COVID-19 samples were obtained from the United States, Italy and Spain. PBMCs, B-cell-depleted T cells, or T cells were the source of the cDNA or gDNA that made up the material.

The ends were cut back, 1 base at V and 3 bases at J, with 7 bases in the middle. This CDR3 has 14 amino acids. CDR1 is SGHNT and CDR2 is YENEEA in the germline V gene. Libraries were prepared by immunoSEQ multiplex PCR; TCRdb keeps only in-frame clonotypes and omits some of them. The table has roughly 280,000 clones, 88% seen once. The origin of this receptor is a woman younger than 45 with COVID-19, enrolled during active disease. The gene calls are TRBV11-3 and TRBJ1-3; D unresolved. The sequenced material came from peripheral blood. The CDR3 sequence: CASSLGRVGNTIYF. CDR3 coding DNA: TGTGCCAGCAGCTTAGGTCGAGTTGGAAACACCATATATTTT.